This TCR beta chain was sequenced during a study of monozygotic twins with inflammatory bowel disease. Findings and limits, study-wide: Part of the variability in patient repertoires may have come from differing immunosuppressive treatments.

TCRdb reprocessed the 5' RACE reads; each CDR3 protein has one entry and no DNA is given. Its clone listing holds some 200,000 distinct CDR3 sequences. Germline-derived CDR1 and CDR2 are MNHEY and SMNVEV (reference sequence). This CDR3 comprises 17 residues. Staff drew a 2.5 ml blood sample from each donor. After skipping T cell sorting, the authors isolated total RNA from whole blood. About this clonotype itself: Its specificity is not known.

The sample comprised blood. The rearrangement joins TRBV27 to TRBJ1-5. The clonotype originates from a human donor with ulcerative colitis or Crohn's disease, or a healthy co-twin of an affected twin (not recorded which). The CDR3 reads CASSPLVSGGVGQPQHF.